These 25 T cell receptor beta chains originate from one sample sequenced in a study of HIV-infected children after antiretroviral therapy interruption. Treatment of the sample: PENTA 11 planned treatment interruption arm or continuous ART arm. Unique molecular identifiers were included in an RNA-based 3' RACE TCR library. Each CDR3 protein is one row after TCRdb ran MiXCR on the 3' RACE reads. The top ten clones hold more than 0.85% of a sample with 30,000 to 50,000 distinct CDR3 sequences, over 6.5% of them seen once. Here the sequenced sample was CD45RA+ CD4+ T cells from PBMCs, pooled from several time points, taken from a donor given antiretroviral therapy, either interrupted or continuous. This sample's subset: naive CD4+ CD45RA+ CD45RO- T cells. The receptor source for this set is a pool of human donors with HIV.

This clonotype was seen many times. The genes are TRBV4-2 and TRBJ2-7; possibly TRBD1 for D (6 bases). V dropped 0 bases and J dropped 6 bases, with 18 bases sitting between them. This CDR3 contains 16 residues. Germline V gene lookup returns CDR1 LGHNA and CDR2 YNFKEQ. The CDR3 region is CASSQDPGTIPTEQYF. The CDR3 DNA is TGTGCCAGCAGCCAAGATCCCGGGACAATCCCCACCGAGCAGTACTTC.

This clonotype showed up many times. The V call is TRBV5-6, the J call TRBJ1-2; TRBD1 is a possible D gene (5 bases). V was shortened by 4 bases and J by 7 bases, with 20 bases between the two germline ends. The CDR3 runs 15 residues. Germline V CDR1 and CDR2: SGHDT, YYEEEE. The CDR3, as DNA: TGTGCCAGCAGCCGTTTTTTGGGGCGGAGTAGTGGCTACACCTTC. Residues: CASSRFLGRSSGYTF.

This clonotype came up many times. CDR3 bases: TGTGCCAGCAGCGCCTACATGAACACTGAAGCTTTCTTT. This translates into CASSAYMNTEAFF. The chain couples TRBV6-1 to TRBJ1-1; no clear D. The germline V gene has CDR1 MNHNS and CDR2 SASEGT. V was trimmed by 6 bases and J by 0 bases, leaving 8 bases between them. The CDR3 has 13 amino acids.

In its sample, this clonotype was seen many times. The V and J genes are TRBV23-1 and TRBJ2-7; D gene unclear. TRBV23-1 is placed among ORFs of uncertain function. The CDR3 spans 16 residues. The ends were cut back, 4 bases at V and 5 bases at J, with 21 bases in the middle. CDR3 loop: CASSPPVLASGHEQYF. CDR3 in DNA: TGCGCCAGCAGTCCCCCAGTATTGGCGAGTGGCCACGAGCAGTACTTC.

By its share, this clonotype is medium-sized. The V gene is TRBV6-5, the J gene TRBJ2-5, with 7 positions matching TRBD1. V gave up 7 bases and J gave up 5 bases; unmatched junction bases: 7. Germline V gene sequence: CDR1 MNHEY, CDR2 SVGAGI. The CDR3 is 13 amino acids. CDR3 sequence reads: CASNRIQGETQYF. Written as DNA, the CDR3 is TGTGCCAGCAACCGAATACAGGGGGAGACCCAGTACTTC.

This clonotype has ten or more counts. The genes are TRBV12-3 or TRBV12-4 and TRBJ2-2, with D possibly being TRBD1 (6 bases). The germline V and J ends were trimmed by 5 bases and 1 base, with 8 bases remaining between them. The CDR3 spans 14 residues. The CDR3 loop reads CASSKQGNTGELFF. The CDR3 coding sequence is TGTGCCAGCAGTAAACAGGGGAACACCGGGGAGCTGTTTTTT.

This clonotype was counted many times. J is TRBJ1-2 and V is TRBV28; D gene uncertain. V was cut by 6 bases and J by 4 bases, with 9 bases left in between. This CDR3 is 12 amino acids long. From germline, CDR1 is MDHEN and CDR2 SYDVKM. CDR3 bases: TGTGCCAGCAGCGGCAGCTTCTATGGCTACACCTTC. This encodes CASSGSFYGYTF.

This clonotype was picked up many times. V is TRBV10-3 and J is TRBJ2-5, with TRBD1 matching over 8 bases. CDR1 ENHRY and CDR2 SYGVKD come from the germline V gene. The CDR3 has 13 residues. The V gene end was trimmed by 7 bases and the J gene end by 5 bases; junction bases not matched to a gene: 6. The CDR3 DNA follows: TGTGCCATCAAACCAGGGGGCAGGGAGACCCAGTACTTC. It is translated as CAIKPGGRETQYF.

This clonotype showed up many times. The chain recombines TRBV7-8 with TRBJ2-2; tentative D call: TRBD2 (5 bases). The CDR3 has 16 residues. Trimming stripped 1 base from V and 4 bases from J, with 13 bases between. Germline V lookup: CDR1 SGHVS, CDR2 FQNEAQ. The CDR3 DNA is TGTGCCAGCAGCTTAGTGCGTCTGCGGGCCACCGGGGAGCTGTTTTTT. Amino acid sequence: CASSLVRLRATGELFF.

This clonotype was counted ten times or more. J is TRBJ2-7 and V is TRBV12-3 or TRBV12-4, with D maybe TRBD1 (6 bases). Deletions cut 6 bases from V and 10 bases from J, with 19 bases between. This CDR3 comprises 13 residues. The CDR3 protein is CASRTGSSYEQYF. CDR3 in DNA: TGTGCCAGCAGAACAGGGAGCTCCTATGAACAGTACTTC.

The table lists this clonotype with a few counts. CDR3 region: CSANRGTYEQYF. The CDR3 nucleotides read TGCAGTGCAAACCGGGGCACCTACGAGCAGTACTTC. V gene TRBV20-1 combines with J gene TRBJ2-7; D tentatively fits TRBD1 or TRBD2 (5 bases each). Germline V CDR1 and CDR2: DFQATT, SNEGSKA (reference sequence). Trimming cost V 6 bases and J 2 bases, with 11 bases left between them. The CDR3 runs to 12 residues.

This clonotype showed up just a few times. The genes are TRBV28 and TRBJ2-2; tentative D call: TRBD2 (5 bases). Germline-derived CDR1 and CDR2 are MDHEN and SYDVKM. This CDR3 contains 15 residues. Trimming removed 3 bases at V and 0 bases at J, with 8 bases between. DNA for the CDR3: TGTGCCAGCAGTTTCACTAGATCGAACACCGGGGAGCTGTTTTTT. Its translation is CASSFTRSNTGELFF.

The genes are TRBV4-1 and TRBJ2-7, with 11 bases matching TRBD2. V was pared by 1 base and J by 4 bases, with 6 bases of the junction left unmatched. Germline V gives CDR1 MGHRA, CDR2 YSYEKL. This CDR3 is built from 16 residues. CDR3 coding DNA: TGCGCCAGCAGCCAAGGTAGGGCTAGCGGGAGGTACGAGCAGTACTTC. Translated, it gives CASSQGRASGRYEQYF.

This clonotype was observed many times. Here the CDR3 reads CASSLVPRDPHEQYF. The CDR3 DNA sequence: TGTGCCAGCAGCTTAGTTCCCCGGGACCCCCACGAGCAGTACTTC. The chain carries TRBV7-2 and TRBJ2-7; tentatively, D is TRBD1 or TRBD2 (5 bases each). The CDR3 is 15 residues long. The V end was cut by 1 base, the J end by 5 bases, with 15 bases between. The germline gives CDR1 SGHTA, CDR2 FQGNSA.

This clonotype came up many times. Relative to the germline gene, one junction end is altered; a read error may explain this. This rearrangement joins TRBV4-1 to TRBJ2-7, with a possible D match to TRBD2 (6 bases). CDR1 MGHRA and CDR2 YSYEKL come from the germline V gene. CDR3 length: 15 residues. The CDR3: CASSQPGLGVYEQYF. In DNA, the CDR3 is TGTGCCAGCAGCCAACCGGGACTGGGGGTCTATGAACAGTACTTC.

The chain joins TRBV7-8 to TRBJ2-1; 8 bases fit TRBD2. With V trimmed by 0 bases and J by 5 bases, 0 bases remained unmatched. CDR3 length equals 14 residues. Looked up from germline, CDR1 is SGHVS and CDR2 is FQNEAQ. The CDR3 loop reads CASSLALADNEQFF. The CDR3 coding sequence is TGTGCCAGCAGCTTAGCACTAGCGGACAATGAGCAGTTCTTC.

This clonotype was counted at least ten times. V is TRBV28 and J is TRBJ2-7; D perhaps matches TRBD2 (5 bases). Deletions cut 1 base from V and 3 bases from J, with 7 bases between. Germline V lookup: CDR1 MDHEN, CDR2 SYDVKM. The CDR3 contains 13 residues. The CDR3 DNA follows: TGTGCCAGCAGTTTATTCGGGGTCTACGAGCAGTACTTC. The encoded protein is CASSLFGVYEQYF.

This clonotype came up many times. V is TRBV5-1 and J is TRBJ2-1; tentatively, D is TRBD1 or TRBD2 (5 bases each). CDR1 and CDR2 from the germline V gene are SGHRS and YFSETQ. CDR3 size: 16 residues. V dropped 3 bases and J dropped 10 bases, with 23 bases sitting between them. DNA for the CDR3: TGCGCCAGCAGCTCGGGGCCTGTCGGGACGGTGAACGAGCAGTTCTTC. Translating it yields CASSSGPVGTVNEQFF.

Many counts were recorded for this clonotype. The chain links TRBV6-2 or TRBV6-3 to TRBJ1-4; D is unclear. Germline V gene data show CDR1 as MNHEY and CDR2 as SVGEGT. Trimming stripped 4 bases from V and 8 bases from J, with 11 bases between. This CDR3 comprises 13 residues. The CDR3 protein is CASSSTPREKLFF. As DNA, the CDR3 is TGTGCCAGCAGTTCTACGCCGCGGGAAAAACTGTTTTTT.

This clonotype was recorded many times. The CDR3 region is CASSRQGATGNTIYF. CDR3 DNA: TGTGCCAGCAGCCGACAGGGGGCAACTGGAAACACCATATATTTT. V usage is TRBV6-5 and J usage is TRBJ1-3; TRBD1 agrees at 10 bases. Germline trimming cut 6 bases from V and 2 bases from J; bases unmatched to any gene: 4. There are 15 residues in the CDR3. The germline V gene encodes CDR1 MNHEY and CDR2 SVGAGI.

This clonotype was observed many times. The chain recombines TRBV5-5 with TRBJ2-7; 8 bases are shared with TRBD2. V shed 0 bases and J 3 bases; nucleotides not matched to a gene: 2. The V gene's germline CDR1 is SGHKS and CDR2 YYEKEE (reference sequence). The CDR3 is made up of 14 amino acids. CDR3 in amino acids: CASSLERGYYEQYF. CDR3 DNA: TGTGCCAGCAGCTTGGAGCGGGGGTACTACGAGCAGTACTTC.

This clonotype was seen ten or more times. The chain combines TRBV20-1 with TRBJ2-2, with 9 bases that match TRBD1. V lost 6 bases, J lost 4 bases, and 3 bases stayed unmatched. Germline lookup yields CDR1 DFQATT and CDR2 SNEGSKA (reference sequence). The CDR3 length is 13 residues. The CDR3 here is CSAPTGGTGELFF. In DNA, the CDR3 is TGCAGTGCGCCGACAGGGGGCACCGGGGAGCTGTTTTTT.

The chain recombines TRBV6-2 or TRBV6-3 with TRBJ2-5, with a weak D call TRBD1 (5 bases). The CDR3 runs 17 residues. Trimming took 0 bases from V and 1 from J, leaving 15 bases between them. Germline-derived CDR1 and CDR2 are MNHEY and SVGEGT. CDR3 amino acids: CASSYSNLGVIQETQYF. The CDR3 DNA sequence: TGTGCCAGCAGTTACTCCAACCTAGGGGTCATCCAAGAGACCCAGTACTTC.

This clonotype has at least ten counts. The rearrangement links TRBV28 to TRBJ2-7, with 12 bases lining up with TRBD2. Per germline, CDR1 MDHEN and CDR2 SYDVKM. The trim removed 3 bases at V and 3 bases at J, leaving 3 bases unmatched. This CDR3 is 15 amino acids long. The CDR3 loop reads CASSFWTSGVYEQYF. The CDR3 nucleotides are TGTGCCAGCAGTTTCTGGACTAGCGGGGTCTACGAGCAGTACTTC. The full variable domain, its missing parts supplied by reference TRBV28 and TRBJ2-7, is DVKVTQSSRYLVKRTGEKVFLECVQDMDHENMFWYRQDPGLGLRLIYFSYDVKMKEKGDIPEGYSVSREKKERFSLILESASTNQTSMYLCASSFWTSGVYEQYFGPGTRLTVT.

By sample share, this clonotype is medium-sized. An end of the junction differs from the germline gene, which may be a read error. The genes are TRBV19 and TRBJ1-6; TRBD1 is a possible D gene (6 bases). CDR3 length equals 14 residues. Germline V gene sequence: CDR1 LNHDA, CDR2 SQIVND (reference sequence). The CDR3 reads CASNQGTYNSPLYF. In DNA, the CDR3 is TGTGCCAGCAACCAGGGGACCTATAATTCGCCCCTCTACTTT.